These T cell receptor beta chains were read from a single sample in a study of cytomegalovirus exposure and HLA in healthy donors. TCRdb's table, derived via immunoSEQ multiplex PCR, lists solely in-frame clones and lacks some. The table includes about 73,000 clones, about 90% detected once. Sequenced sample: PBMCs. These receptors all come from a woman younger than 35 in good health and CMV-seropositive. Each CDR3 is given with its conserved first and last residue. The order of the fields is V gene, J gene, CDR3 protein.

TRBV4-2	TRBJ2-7	CASSQDWTGTYEQYF
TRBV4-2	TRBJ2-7	CASSQLFSYEQYF
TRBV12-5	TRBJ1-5	CASAVTGDQPQHF
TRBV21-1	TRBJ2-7	CASRGLQDTYEQYF
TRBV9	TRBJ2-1	CASSAEGQNSYNEQFF
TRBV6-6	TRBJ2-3	CATSRRGSGGTDTQYF
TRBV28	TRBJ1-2	CASTHSDTSIFYGYTF
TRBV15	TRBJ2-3	CATSGGRRATDTQYF
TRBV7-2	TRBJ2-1	CASSLSWTRHNEQFF
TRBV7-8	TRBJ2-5	CASSSRTSGQETQYF
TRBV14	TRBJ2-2	CASGQGVPDTGELFF
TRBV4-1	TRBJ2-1	CASRPPGRTLKGHSYNEQFF
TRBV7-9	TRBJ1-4	CASSLQGGGSGEKLFF
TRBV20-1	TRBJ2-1	CSAGTGREQFF
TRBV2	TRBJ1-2	CASSPGQDGHGYTF
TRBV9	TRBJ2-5	CASSVGVSGQETQYF
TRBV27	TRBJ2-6	CASRSAGGLSGANVLTF
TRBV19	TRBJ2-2	CASSMSYTGELFF
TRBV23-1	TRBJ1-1	CASSQPPGGWGNTEAFF
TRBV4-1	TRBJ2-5	CASSQDWGVGNPRETQYF
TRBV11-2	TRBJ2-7	CASSLRASGAYEQYF
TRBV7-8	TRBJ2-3	CASTYRGIAGAGTDTQYF
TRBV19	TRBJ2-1	CASSWSSGSFEQFF